The TCR beta chain described here comes from a study of shared clonotypes between healthy human individuals. Study-level results: Four donors had around 5% of their naive CD4 clonotypes in common.

This clone appeared a single time. As yet, its antigen is unknown. The table came from immunoSEQ multiplex PCR; TCRdb's copy has only in-frame clones and leaves some out. The sample records under 1,100,000 clones, more than 65% being singletons. The V segment lost 7 bases and the J segment 7 bases; nucleotides outside the gene matches: 18. The V gene's germline CDR1 is SNHLY and CDR2 FYNNEI. The CDR3 is made up of 19 amino acids. The material sequenced was memory CD4+ T cells sorted from blood. The sample's subset: CD45RA-negative fraction. V and J are TRBV2 and TRBJ2-5; 16 bases line up with TRBD2. The receptor's source is a young man in good health. The CDR3 DNA sequence: TGTGCCAGCACCTTGGGACTAGCGGGAGGGGGGTCCATTGTGGGGACCCAGTACTTC. Its translation is CASTLGLAGGGSIVGTQYF. The variable domain in full, completed from reference TRBV2 and TRBJ2-5, reads EPEVTQTPSHQVTQMGQEVILRCVPISNHLYFYWYRQILGQKVEFLVSFYNNEISEKSEIFDDQFSVERPDGSNFTLKIRSTKLEDSAMYFCASTLGLAGGGSIVGTQYFGPGTRLLVL.